Listed here are 5 T cell receptor beta chains from one sample, sequenced in a study of human T cells and chemical hapten exposure. Time point described: patch test 2, 6 weeks after DPC sensitization. Treatment noted: therapeutic diphenylcyclopropenone sensitization with weekly scalp DPC. TCRdb recomputed calls from the RACE reads with MiXCR, one row per CDR3 protein. The sample has under 100,000 distinct CDR3 sequences, under 11% seen once. The material sequenced was whole blood, taken in connection with sensitization to the hapten diphenylcyclopropenone (DPC). The source of these receptors is a woman aged 45-60 years with alopecia areata. Some clones in this sample may be carry-over from other donors' samples.

In its sample, this clonotype was seen a few times. The chain carries TRBV6-1 and TRBJ2-2, with a tentative D call TRBD2 (6 bases). V shed 5 bases and J shed 1 base, with 8 bases lying between them. Germline V gives CDR1 MNHNS, CDR2 SASEGT. The CDR3 totals 14 residues. The CDR3 DNA is TGTGCCAGCAGTCGACTAGGGAACACCGGGGAGCTGTTTTTT. Protein sequence: CASSRLGNTGELFF.

This clonotype was seen ten or more times. V and J are TRBV7-2 and TRBJ2-1; 7 bases match TRBD2. The CDR3 totals 15 residues. V lost 8 bases to trimming and J lost 0 bases; unmatched junction nucleotides: 7. CDR1 and CDR2 (germline): SGHTA, FQGNSA. This CDR3 reads CASPGEGSSYNEQFF. The CDR3 DNA sequence: TGTGCCAGCCCCGGGGAGGGGAGCTCCTACAATGAGCAGTTCTTC.

This clonotype was recorded many times. The V call is TRBV5-6, the J call TRBJ1-5; unclear D gene. Deletions cut 1 base from V and 5 bases from J, with 10 bases between. The CDR3 runs 14 residues. Germline V CDR1 and CDR2: SGHDT, YYEEEE. The CDR3: CASSLWFRDQPQHF. The CDR3 coding sequence is TGTGCCAGCAGCTTGTGGTTTAGGGATCAGCCCCAGCATTTT.

V and J are TRBV7-2 and TRBJ2-1; TRBD2 might be the D (6 bases). CDR1 is SGHTA, CDR2 FQGNSA, per germline. The CDR3 sequence is 16 residues long. V lost 1 base, J lost 7 bases, and 17 bases lay in between. The CDR3 region is CASSLGGLTGVNEQFF. CDR3 nucleotides: TGTGCCAGCAGCTTAGGCGGACTAACGGGAGTGAATGAGCAGTTCTTC.

This chain joins TRBV28 and TRBJ1-1, with D unclear. Germline V lookup: CDR1 MDHEN, CDR2 SYDVKM. The V end lost 6 bases, the J end lost 1 base, and 9 bases lay between the germline ends. This CDR3 spans 13 amino acids. CDR3 residues: CASREQANTEAFF. The CDR3 DNA follows: TGTGCCAGCAGGGAACAAGCGAACACTGAAGCTTTCTTT. The variable domain in full, with the rest retrieved from reference TRBV28 and TRBJ1-1, is DVKVTQSSRYLVKRTGEKVFLECVQDMDHENMFWYRQDPGLGLRLIYFSYDVKMKEKGDIPEGYSVSREKKERFSLILESASTNQTSMYLCASREQANTEAFFGQGTRLTVV.